Detailed here is one TCR beta chain. What it binds is unknown. Trimming shortened V by 3 bases and J by 3 bases, and 8 bases separated the two germline ends. The CDR3 has 13 amino acids. The germline V gene encodes CDR1 DFQATT and CDR2 SNEGSKA (reference sequence). The TCR beta CDR3 regions underwent amplification using RNA transcripts as the source. HTBI primers drove first-round RT-PCR of the TCR CDR3. One entry per CDR3 protein results from TCRdb running MiXCR on the multiplex PCR reads. The sample contains roughly 500,000 distinct CDR3 sequences, approximately 44% of which appear only once. This entry belongs to a study of T cells in Graves' hyperthyroidism and ophthalmopathy. Points from the study as a whole: Among thyroid clonotypes expanded above 0.001, most also appeared in blood.

This chain links TRBV20-1 with TRBJ1-4, with D possibly being TRBD1 (5 bases). The sequence derives from an adult woman with Graves' disease, either hyperthyroidism or ophthalmopathy (not recorded which). Sequenced: peripheral blood or thyroid tissue (not recorded which). CDR3 sequence (DNA): TGCAGTGCTAGCGGACAAGCTAATGAAAAACTGTTTTTT. Residues: CSASGQANEKLFF.